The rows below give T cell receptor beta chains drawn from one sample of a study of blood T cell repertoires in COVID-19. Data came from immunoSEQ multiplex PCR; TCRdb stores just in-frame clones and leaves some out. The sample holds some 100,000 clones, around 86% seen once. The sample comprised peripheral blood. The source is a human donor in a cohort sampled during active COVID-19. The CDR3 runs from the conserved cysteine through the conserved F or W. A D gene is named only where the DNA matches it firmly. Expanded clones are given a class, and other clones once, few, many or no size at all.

CASSTGAASEAFF TGTGCCAGCAGTACAGGGGCTGCAAGTGAAGCTTTCTTT TRBJ1-1 13 TRBD1 TRBV6-5 -
CASSSTGGIGYTF TGTGCCAGCAGTTCTACAGGGGGCATTGGCTACACCTTC TRBJ1-2 13 TRBD1 TRBV27 few
CASSSTGVDGTEAFF TGTGCCAGCAGTTCCACGGGGGTAGACGGCACTGAAGCTTTCTTT TRBJ1-1 15 - TRBV6-6 -
CASSPGTVGSNEQFF TGTGCCAGCAGTCCCGGGACAGTCGGCTCCAATGAGCAGTTCTTC TRBJ2-1 15 TRBD1 TRBV6-5 -
CASSFIGGTSGGASEQYF TGTGCCAGCAGCTTTATAGGCGGGACTAGCGGGGGGGCGAGTGAGCAGTACTTC TRBJ2-7 18 TRBD2 TRBV7-2 -
CASSLRGTSGSNYNEQFF TGCGCCAGCAGCTTGAGAGGGACTAGCGGGAGTAACTACAATGAGCAGTTCTTC TRBJ2-1 18 TRBD2 TRBV5-1 -
CASSVRTSGPQETQYF TGTGCCAGCAGTGTCCGGACTAGCGGGCCCCAGGAGACCCAGTACTTC TRBJ2-5 16 TRBD2 TRBV25-1 -
CASSPPSGGGNEQFF TGTGCCAGCTCACCACCCAGCGGGGGAGGCAATGAGCAGTTCTTC TRBJ2-1 15 TRBD2 TRBV18 -
CASSQERAGLGYTF TGCGCCAGCAGCCAAGAACGCGCAGGGCTCGGCTACACCTTC TRBJ1-2 14 - TRBV4-3 -
CASSLDSFTDTQYF TGTGCCAGCAGTCTCGACTCCTTTACAGATACGCAGTATTTT TRBJ2-3 14 - TRBV27 few
CASSLLAEPEGEQFF TGCGCCAGCAGCTTACTAGCGGAACCCGAAGGTGAGCAGTTCTTC TRBJ2-1 15 TRBD2 TRBV5-1 -
CASTSGGVSEQFF TGTGCCAGTACGTCAGGGGGTGTAAGTGAGCAGTTCTTC TRBJ2-1 13 TRBD1 TRBV19 -
CASTDWGPYGYTF TGTGCCAGCACCGATTGGGGGCCTTATGGCTACACCTTC TRBJ1-2 13 - TRBV6-5 -
CASSQAGQGSNEQFF TGTGCCAGCAGCCAGGCTGGACAGGGCAGTAATGAGCAGTTCTTC TRBJ2-1 15 TRBD1 TRBV3-1/TRBV3-2 -
CASSLALAHYNEQFF TGTGCCAGCAGCTTAGCTCTGGCCCACTACAATGAGCAGTTCTTC TRBJ2-1 15 - TRBV7-2 -
CAIGQHQETQYF TGTGCCATCGGACAGCACCAAGAGACCCAGTACTTC TRBJ2-5 12 - TRBV10-3 -
CASSQSDRINYGYTF TGCGCCAGCAGCCAATCAGACAGGATTAACTATGGCTACACCTTC TRBJ1-2 15 - TRBV4-3 -
CASRETGGAGGELFF TGTGCCAGCAGAGAAACAGGGGGCGCGGGCGGGGAGCTGTTTTTT TRBJ2-2 15 TRBD1 TRBV7-3 -
CASSLGGQGNSPLHF TGTGCCAGCAGCTTAGGGGGACAGGGGAATTCACCCCTCCACTTT TRBJ1-6 15 TRBD1 TRBV13 -
CASSIVLAANEKLFF TGTGCCAGTAGTATAGTCTTGGCCGCTAATGAAAAACTGTTTTTT TRBJ1-4 15 - TRBV19 -
CASSPSGRASSYEQYF TGTGCCAGCAGTCCTAGCGGGAGGGCCAGTAGTTACGAGCAGTACTTC TRBJ2-7 16 TRBD2 TRBV7-8 few
CSASDPGSPLHF TGCAGTGCTAGTGACCCAGGTTCACCCCTCCACTTT TRBJ1-6 12 - TRBV20-1 -
CASSSAGENTEAFF TGCGCCAGCAGCTCGGCAGGGGAGAACACTGAAGCTTTCTTT TRBJ1-1 14 - TRBV5-1 -
CSAEGQGFYEQYF TGCAGCGCTGAGGGACAGGGTTTCTACGAGCAGTACTTC TRBJ2-7 13 TRBD1 TRBV29-1 -
CASSVASGSVDTQYF TGTGCCAGCAGCGTAGCTAGCGGGAGCGTAGATACGCAGTATTTT TRBJ2-3 15 TRBD2 TRBV9 -
CASSLLGGSYEQYF TGTGCCAGCAGTTTGCTGGGCGGGAGCTACGAGCAGTACTTC TRBJ2-7 14 TRBD2 TRBV27 once
CASSFGTGYNEQFF TGCGCCAGCAGCTTCGGGACAGGCTACAATGAGCAGTTCTTC TRBJ2-1 14 TRBD1 TRBV5-1 few
CASSEKHPTDTQYF TGTGCCAGCAGCGAAAAACACCCCACAGATACGCAGTATTTT TRBJ2-3 14 - TRBV9 -
CASSLGARQAQYF TGTGCCAGCAGCTTAGGAGCTAGGCAAGCCCAGTACTTC TRBJ2-5 13 - TRBV7-9 -
CASSQDPSLAVNSYNEQFF TGCGCCAGCAGCCAAGATCCTAGTCTAGCGGTTAACTCCTACAATGAGCAGTTCTTC TRBJ2-1 19 TRBD2 TRBV4-1 -
CASSTGQGANQPQHF TGTGCCAGCTCAACCGGACAGGGGGCGAATCAGCCCCAGCATTTT TRBJ1-5 15 TRBD1 TRBV18 few
CASSRTSGGPREQYF TGTGCCAGCAGTCGGACTAGCGGGGGCCCCCGCGAGCAGTACTTC TRBJ2-7 15 TRBD2 TRBV6-2/TRBV6-3 -
CASTYLGRGSQETQYF TGTGCCAGCACTTACCTAGGCCGGGGTAGCCAAGAGACCCAGTACTTC TRBJ2-5 16 - TRBV7-9 -
CASSIEGPAGLQETQYF TGTGCCAGTAGTATAGAGGGCCCAGCGGGGCTTCAAGAGACCCAGTACTTC TRBJ2-5 17 TRBD2 TRBV19 -
CASSPGQGGTEAFF TGTGCCAGTAGTCCGGGACAGGGCGGCACTGAAGCTTTCTTT TRBJ1-1 14 TRBD1 TRBV19 -
CASSRSGRLTSTDTQYF TGTGCCAGCAGTCGTAGCGGGAGATTAACTAGCACAGATACGCAGTATTTT TRBJ2-3 17 TRBD2 TRBV6-6 -
CASSLQENTEAFF TGTGCCAGCAGTTTACAGGAGAACACTGAAGCTTTCTTT TRBJ1-1 13 - TRBV27 few
CASSLSAASGQETQYF TGTGCCAGCAGCTTAAGTGCGGCTAGCGGCCAAGAGACCCAGTACTTC TRBJ2-5 16 TRBD2 TRBV7-3 -
CATSDGLAGFQETQYF TGTGCCACCAGTGATGGACTAGCGGGATTCCAAGAGACCCAGTACTTC TRBJ2-5 16 TRBD2 TRBV24-1 -
CASSVTVNTEAFF TGTGCCAGCAGCGTAACAGTTAACACTGAAGCTTTCTTT TRBJ1-1 13 - TRBV9 -
CASGSGGTGELFF TGTGCTAGTGGCTCAGGGGGCACCGGGGAGCTGTTTTTT TRBJ2-2 13 TRBD1 TRBV12-5 -
CASREQGYEQFF TGTGCCAGTAGGGAGCAGGGGTATGAGCAGTTCTTC TRBJ2-1 12 - TRBV19 -